Each of the 20 T cell receptor beta chains below was sequenced from the same sample in a study of monozygotic twins with inflammatory bowel disease. TCRdb re-called the 5' RACE reads and gives one entry per CDR3 protein, without DNA. This sample's table reports 150,000 to 200,000 distinct CDR3 sequences. The specimen sequenced was blood. All receptors derive from a human donor with ulcerative colitis or Crohn's disease, or a healthy co-twin of an affected twin (not recorded which).

This chain joins TRBV11-1 and TRBJ2-3; without DNA, the TCRdb call of TRBD1 cannot be checked. The CDR3 is made up of 16 amino acids. CDR1 and CDR2 from the germline V gene are SGHAT and FQDESV (reference sequence). CDR3 amino acids: CASSPLGAVLTDTQYF.

This sequence joins TRBV19 and TRBJ2-7; TCRdb's assignment of TRBD2 cannot be checked, as there is no DNA. Germline V gene data show CDR1 as LNHDA and CDR2 as SQIVND (reference sequence). This CDR3 contains 15 residues. CDR3 amino acids: CASSIGTSGMYEQYF.

This sequence joins TRBV5-1 and TRBJ1-2. Germline lookup yields CDR1 SGHRS and CDR2 YFSETQ. CDR3 length: 12 residues. This CDR3 is CASSLDIGGYTF.

V is TRBV7-9 and J is TRBJ2-7; TCRdb selects TRBD1, and the lack of DNA leaves this call unchecked. CDR1 is SEHNR and CDR2 is FQNEAQ in the germline V gene (reference sequence). CDR3 length: 16 residues. The CDR3 sequence: CASSLGGGPGEYEQYF.

The chain combines TRBV7-9 with TRBJ2-3. The germline gives CDR1 SEHNR, CDR2 FQNEAQ (reference sequence). The CDR3 is made up of 15 amino acids. The CDR3 loop reads CASSFIGRSSDTQYF.

This CDR3 is CASSAPGETQYF. The V call is TRBV7-6, the J call TRBJ2-5; the TCRdb D gene call, TRBD1, has no DNA to confirm it. This CDR3 spans 12 amino acids. Germline loops: CDR1 SGHVS, CDR2 FNYEAQ. Looking up the rest from reference TRBV7-6 and TRBJ2-5 gives the full variable domain: GAGVSQSPRYKVTKRGQDVALRCDPISGHVSLYWYRQALGQGPEFLTYFNYEAQQDKSGLPNDRFSAERPEGSISTLTIQRTEQRDSAMYRCASSAPGETQYFGPGTRLLVL.

This rearrangement joins TRBV28 to TRBJ2-7; as DNA is missing, the TRBD2 call by TCRdb cannot be tested. The CDR3 has 14 amino acids. CDR1 is MDHEN, CDR2 SYDVKM, per germline. The CDR3 loop is CASSLGTSGNEQYF. Drawing the rest from reference TRBV28 and TRBJ2-7, the complete variable domain is DVKVTQSSRYLVKRTGEKVFLECVQDMDHENMFWYRQDPGLGLRLIYFSYDVKMKEKGDIPEGYSVSREKKERFSLILESASTNQTSMYLCASSLGTSGNEQYFGPGTRLTVT.

This chain links TRBV28 with TRBJ1-2; the D call of TRBD1 rests on TCRdb alone, since no DNA is present to check it. This CDR3 has 16 residues. Germline values: CDR1 MDHEN, CDR2 SYDVKM. This CDR3 is CASSFQGRSVNYGYTF.

The chain joins TRBV10-3 to TRBJ2-7; the TCRdb D gene call, TRBD1, has no DNA to confirm it. Germline V lookup: CDR1 ENHRY, CDR2 SYGVKD. CDR3 length: 15 amino acids. The CDR3 is CAISGTGNSLYEQYF.

The chain recombines TRBV27 with TRBJ1-5; no DNA is available, so the TRBD1 call from TCRdb remains unchecked. The CDR3 is made up of 16 amino acids. CDR1 MNHEY and CDR2 SMNVEV come from the germline V gene (reference sequence). The CDR3 protein is CASSSRTGARNQPQHF.

V gene TRBV30 combines with J gene TRBJ2-5; the TRBD2 assignment by TCRdb is unverifiable without DNA. Germline V gives CDR1 GTSNPN, CDR2 SVGIG (reference sequence). The CDR3 is 12 residues long. CDR3 sequence reads: CAWSRRGGTQYF.

The chain employs TRBV7-2 and TRBJ2-1; TCRdb selects TRBD1, and the lack of DNA leaves this call unchecked. The CDR3 runs 17 residues. From germline, CDR1 is SGHTA and CDR2 FQGNSA. CDR3 loop: CASSSETTGTGYNEQFF.

The CDR3 region is CASSLVTVGNEQYF. The chain has TRBV7-9 and TRBJ2-7. The CDR3 totals 14 residues. Germline V CDR1 and CDR2: SEHNR, FQNEAQ (reference sequence). The full variable domain, its missing parts supplied by reference TRBV7-9 and TRBJ2-7, is DTGVSQNPRHKITKRGQNVTFRCDPISEHNRLYWYRQTLGQGPEFLTYFQNEAQLEKSRLLSDRFSAERPKGSFSTLEIQRTEQGDSAMYLCASSLVTVGNEQYFGPGTRLTVT.

The chain has TRBV29-1 and TRBJ1-3. The CDR3 extends over 13 amino acids. CDR1 is SQVTM, CDR2 ANQGSEA, per germline. The CDR3 loop is CSVEEITGNTIYF.

This chain joins TRBV30 and TRBJ1-1; TCRdb returns TRBD1, unconfirmable since there is no DNA. CDR1 GTSNPN and CDR2 SVGIG come from the germline V gene (reference sequence). The CDR3 has 13 residues. The chain's CDR3 is CAARQGANTEAFF. The complete variable domain, with remaining parts taken from reference TRBV30 and TRBJ1-1, reads SQTIHQWPATLVQPVGSPLSLECTVEGTSNPNLYWYRQAAGRGLQLLFYSVGIGQISSEVPQNLSASRPQDRQFILSSKKLLLSDSGFYLCAARQGANTEAFFGQGTRLTVV.

The gene calls are TRBV5-1 and TRBJ2-7. Germline V gene data show CDR1 as SGHRS and CDR2 as YFSETQ. This CDR3 region has 13 residues. CDR3 amino acids: CASSRSTSYEQYF.

The rearrangement uses TRBV5-1 and TRBJ2-3; the TCRdb D gene call, TRBD2, has no DNA to confirm it. This CDR3 has 19 amino acids. Germline lookup yields CDR1 SGHRS and CDR2 YFSETQ. The CDR3 reads CASSTGTSGTGRFTDTQYF.

This chain connects TRBV5-1 to TRBJ2-7; the D call from TCRdb, TRBD1, cannot be confirmed without DNA. Per the germline V gene, CDR1 is SGHRS and CDR2 is YFSETQ. This CDR3 is built from 14 residues. CDR3 residues: CASSQTGYSYEQYF.

The genes are TRBV12-3 or TRBV12-4 and TRBJ2-1; TCRdb gives TRBD2 as the D gene, but with no DNA this cannot be confirmed. CDR3 length: 13 residues. CDR3 region: CATLPGAYNEQFF.

V usage is TRBV4-1 and J usage is TRBJ1-5. CDR3 size: 14 residues. CDR1 is MGHRA, CDR2 YSYEKL, per germline. The CDR3 loop is CASSLERDNQPQHF.